This T cell receptor beta chain comes out of a study of tumor-infiltrating lymphocytes in primary liver carcinoma. Unsorted bulk tissue of roughly 17-33 mg yielded co-extracted RNA and DNA. Chronic HBV infection affected patients, none of whom had received treatment. Over 75% of the cells were viable tumor cells in every tumor sample. From 500 ng total RNA, TCR beta cDNA was generated with a primer in the constant region. Three nested multiplex PCR rounds of slightly modified ARM-PCR generated TCR beta libraries. Two initial PCR rounds of about 10 cycles each paired TRBV1-TRBV30 forward primers with a C-beta reverse primer. Via MiXCR, TCRdb re-called the multiplex PCR reads, giving one row per CDR3 protein. The repertoire holds some 110,000 distinct CDR3 sequences, under 65% seen once, with 8.4% in the top ten. General study points: With p = 0.039, the top-250-clone fraction in tumors significantly exceeded that in blood. Reduced overlap was seen in tumor-adjacent and tumor-blood pairs versus tumor region pairs.

The table lists this clonotype with many counts. Its antigen is as yet unknown. CDR1 is SGHRS and CDR2 is YFSETQ in the germline V gene. This CDR3 is 13 amino acids long. V was trimmed by 4 bases and J by 3 bases, leaving 10 bases between them. The clonotype comes from a woman in her sixties or seventies with primary liver carcinoma and hepatitis B virus infection. The sample comprised liver tumor tissue from sampling region 3. Subset meaning: tumor region T3, left-lateral pole. The chain joins TRBV5-1 to TRBJ1-1; tentative D call: TRBD1 (6 bases). The CDR3 reads CASSHRDDTEAFF. In DNA form, the CDR3 reads TGCGCCAGCAGCCACAGGGATGACACTGAAGCTTTCTTT.